This entry lists 21 T cell receptor beta chains sequenced from one sample in a study of identical twins. TCRdb re-called the 5' RACE reads with MiXCR, one entry per CDR3 protein. The table lists some 730,000 distinct CDR3 sequences, 18% of them singletons. These data are also associated with another study on T cells expressing NK-cell markers.

What was sequenced was PBMCs. Receptor source: a woman aged 18-30 years in good health.

J is TRBJ2-7 and V is TRBV7-9; 7 bases line up with TRBD1. This CDR3 contains 14 residues. Germline V CDR1 and CDR2: SEHNR, FQNEAQ (reference sequence). With V trimmed by 5 bases and J by 4 bases, 8 bases remained unmatched. Here the CDR3 reads CASSPRDRLYEQYF. The CDR3 region has the DNA TGTGCCAGCAGCCCCCGGGACAGATTGTACGAGCAGTACTTC.

This clonotype was counted only a few times. The chain combines TRBV10-3 with TRBJ1-1; the D gene is possibly TRBD1 (5 bases). Germline CDR1 is ENHRY and CDR2 is SYGVKD. The germline V and J ends were trimmed by 3 bases and 4 bases, with 18 bases remaining between them. This CDR3 is built from 16 residues. CDR3 residues: CAISEFAGAAGTEAFF. CDR3 coding DNA: TGTGCCATCAGTGAATTTGCTGGGGCGGCGGGCACTGAAGCTTTCTTT.

This clonotype was observed a handful of times. This chain joins TRBV20-1 and TRBJ2-7; weak D call: TRBD2 (6 bases). V lost 0 bases to trimming and J lost 1 base, with 10 bases between them. The CDR3 runs to 14 residues. Germline V gene lookup returns CDR1 DFQATT and CDR2 SNEGSKA (reference sequence). DNA of the CDR3: TGCAGTGCTAGAGAGGCTAGCGCATCCTACGAGCAGTACTTC. Encoded protein: CSAREASASYEQYF.

This clonotype was seen more than once but under ten times. The chain joins TRBV18 to TRBJ2-1; D remains ambiguous. Between the trimmed V and J ends, which lost 2 bases and 0 bases, there was a span of 11 bases. This CDR3 spans 16 amino acids. CDR1 and CDR2 (germline): KGHSH, LQKENI. Here the CDR3 reads CASSPVPVSSYNEQFF. As DNA, the CDR3 is TGTGCCAGCTCACCAGTGCCAGTTAGCTCCTACAATGAGCAGTTCTTC.

The sample holds a few counts of this clonotype. This chain uses TRBV14 with TRBJ2-7, with TRBD1 matching 9 bases. The junction had 14 bases not matched to a gene; V was cut back by 4 bases and J by 4 bases. This CDR3 comprises 17 residues. CDR1 is SGHDN and CDR2 is FVKESK in the germline V gene. CDR3: CASSPMITGTGYYEQYF. In DNA form, the CDR3 reads TGTGCCAGCAGCCCGATGATTACCGGGACAGGGTATTACGAGCAGTACTTC.

The chain combines TRBV10-3 with TRBJ1-2; tentatively, D is TRBD1 (6 bases). This CDR3 region has 15 residues. Germline lookup yields CDR1 ENHRY and CDR2 SYGVKD. Deletions cut 5 bases from V and 1 base from J, with 14 bases between. The CDR3 protein is CAISSTGRLNYGYTF. For the CDR3, the DNA is TGTGCCATCAGTTCAACAGGGCGCCTTAACTATGGCTACACCTTC.

This clonotype was picked up a small number of times. This chain links TRBV29-1 with TRBJ1-1, with 7 bases matching TRBD1. From germline, CDR1 is SQVTM and CDR2 ANQGSEA. The J segment lost 2 bases and the V segment lost 7 bases, leaving 10 bases of the junction unmatched. This CDR3 has 14 residues. The CDR3 nucleotides read TGCAGCGCTGCGGGACAGCCCGATAACACTGAAGCTTTCTTT. It yields the protein CSAAGQPDNTEAFF.

This clonotype was seen a handful of times. The V and J genes are TRBV6-1 and TRBJ2-5, with D uncertain. This CDR3 is built from 13 residues. Trimming removed 7 bases at V and 3 bases at J, with 12 bases between. Germline V gene sequence: CDR1 MNHNS, CDR2 SASEGT. The CDR3 DNA sequence: TGTGCCAGCACTCGTAGCCAAGAAGAGACCCAGTACTTC. Amino acids: CASTRSQEETQYF.

The V and J genes are TRBV3-1 and TRBJ2-7; D gene unclear. The CDR3 contains 14 residues. Trimming left V 0 bases short and J 7 bases short, with 13 bases between. Germline values: CDR1 LGHDT, CDR2 YNNKEL (reference sequence). As DNA, the CDR3 is TGTGCCAGCAGCCAAGATTTACATGCCGGGGAGCAGTACTTC. It is translated as CASSQDLHAGEQYF.

The rearrangement uses TRBV11-2 and TRBJ2-3; TRBD1 matches at 7 bases. The CDR3 sequence is 15 residues long. Trimming removed 4 bases from V and 5 bases from J; junction bases left unmatched: 9. Germline V gene lookup returns CDR1 SGHAT and CDR2 FQNNGV. The CDR3 loop is CASSSRNTGVDTQYF. CDR3 coding DNA: TGTGCCAGCAGCTCCAGAAATACAGGGGTAGATACGCAGTATTTT. Complete variable domain (other parts from reference TRBV11-2 and TRBJ2-3): EAGVAQSPRYKIIEKRQSVAFWCNPISGHATLYWYQQILGQGPKLLIQFQNNGVVDDSQLPKDRFSAERLKGVDSTLKIQPAKLEDSAVYLCASSSRNTGVDTQYFGPGTRLTVL.

This clonotype was seen only a few times. The chain recombines TRBV7-8 with TRBJ2-7; 9 nucleotides align to TRBD2. The CDR3 runs to 16 residues. Germline CDR1 reads SGHVS; CDR2 reads FQNEAQ. V gave up 2 bases and J gave up 0 bases; unmatched junction bases: 5. The CDR3 DNA follows: TGTGCCAGCAGCTTAATGGCGGGAGGGAGCTCCTACGAGCAGTACTTC. This encodes CASSLMAGGSSYEQYF. Variable domain in full (rest from reference TRBV7-8 and TRBJ2-7): GAGVSQSPRYKVAKRGQDVALRCDPISGHVSLFWYQQALGQGPEFLTYFQNEAQLDKSGLPSDRFFAERPEGSVSTLKIQRTQQEDSAVYLCASSLMAGGSSYEQYFGPGTRLTVT.

This clonotype was observed many times. The CDR3 loop reads CASSLAPGLADEQFF. The CDR3 DNA is TGTGCCAGCAGCTTAGCCCCCGGGCTTGCGGATGAGCAGTTCTTC. V is TRBV7-9 and J is TRBJ2-1; D not resolved. The CDR3 has 15 residues. The V end was cut by 0 bases, the J end by 8 bases, with 14 bases between. Germline V lookup: CDR1 SEHNR, CDR2 FQNEAQ (reference sequence).

This clonotype has at least ten counts. V usage is TRBV29-1 and J usage is TRBJ2-1; 8 bases agree with TRBD2. Germline V gene sequence: CDR1 SQVTM, CDR2 ANQGSEA. J was trimmed by 9 bases and V by 5 bases; bases with no gene match: 12. This CDR3 region has 14 residues. The CDR3 loop reads CSVLGREGLLEQFF. CDR3 sequence (DNA): TGCAGCGTTTTGGGTCGGGAGGGCCTGCTTGAGCAGTTCTTC.

V usage is TRBV7-9 and J usage is TRBJ2-2; no reliable D call. The CDR3 totals 12 residues. CDR1 SEHNR and CDR2 FQNEAQ come from the germline V gene (reference sequence). Trimming pared 5 bases from V and 6 bases from J, leaving 7 bases between. The CDR3 DNA sequence: TGTGCCAGCAGCCCTCACGCCGGGGAGCTGTTTTTT. Translation gives CASSPHAGELFF.

This clonotype was observed a few times. The V call is TRBV3-1, the J call TRBJ2-6, with D perhaps TRBD1 (6 bases). Trimming pared 6 bases from V and 0 bases from J, leaving 21 bases between. The CDR3 extends over 19 amino acids. The germline V gene encodes CDR1 LGHDT and CDR2 YNNKEL (reference sequence). The CDR3 sequence: CASRRRDTLSISGANVLTF. In DNA, the CDR3 is TGTGCCAGCAGGCGCCGGGACACCTTATCGATCTCTGGGGCCAACGTCCTGACTTTC.

This clonotype was counted between two and nine times. The rearrangement links TRBV5-1 to TRBJ2-7; D may be TRBD1 (5 bases). The V gene lost 5 bases and the J gene lost 2 bases, with 20 bases spanning the gap. The CDR3 runs to 16 residues. From germline, CDR1 is SGHRS and CDR2 YFSETQ. The chain's CDR3 is CASRRVIQGGAYEQYF. CDR3 nucleotide sequence: TGCGCCAGCAGAAGGGTAATTCAGGGTGGTGCCTACGAGCAGTACTTC.

In DNA form, the CDR3 reads TGCGCCAGCAGCTTGGGAGTAGGCCTAACTATCTATGGCTACACCTTC. It is translated as CASSLGVGLTIYGYTF. The chain uses TRBV5-1 and TRBJ1-2; D is undetermined. V was cut by 0 bases and J by 4 bases, with 16 bases left in between. The CDR3 has 16 residues. Germline CDR1 and CDR2: SGHRS and YFSETQ.

The chain couples TRBV6-1 to TRBJ2-3; 7 nucleotides agree with TRBD1. V lost 5 bases, J lost 1 base, and 6 bases stayed unmatched. This CDR3 is 15 amino acids long. In germline, CDR1 is MNHNS, CDR2 SASEGT. CDR3 coding DNA: TGTGCCAGCAGTAAACCAGGGGGACGCACAGATACGCAGTATTTT. Its protein is CASSKPGGRTDTQYF.

In this sample, this clonotype turned up a few times. This sequence joins TRBV10-3 and TRBJ2-7; TRBD2 matches at 9 bases. Looked up from germline, CDR1 is ENHRY and CDR2 is SYGVKD. The CDR3 is 13 amino acids. V was clipped by 4 bases and J by 5 bases; unmatched bases: 3. The CDR3 nucleotides are TGTGCCATCAGTGGTAGCGGGAGCGACGAGCAGTACTTC. Protein sequence: CAISGSGSDEQYF.

The chain employs TRBV19 and TRBJ2-2; D is ambiguous. The CDR3 runs 13 residues. Germline V lookup: CDR1 LNHDA, CDR2 SQIVND (reference sequence). Between the trimmed V and J ends, which lost 7 bases and 2 bases, there was a span of 8 bases. The CDR3 spells CASTRTNTGELFF. The CDR3 DNA follows: TGTGCCAGTACCCGGACCAACACCGGGGAGCTGTTTTTT.

The chain uses TRBV15 and TRBJ2-7, with unresolved D. CDR3 length equals 11 residues. CDR1 and CDR2 from the germline V gene are LNHNV and YYDKDF (reference sequence). The ends were cut back, 2 bases at V and 6 bases at J, with 5 bases in the middle. CDR3: CATSRLREQYF. In nucleotides, the CDR3 is TGTGCCACCAGCAGACTCCGCGAGCAGTACTTC. Combining the CDR3 with reference TRBV15 and TRBJ2-7 gives the whole variable domain DAMVIQNPRYQVTQFGKPVTLSCSQTLNHNVMYWYQQKSSQAPKLLFHYYDKDFNNEADTPDNFQSRRPNTSFCFLDIRSPGLGDTAMYLCATSRLREQYFGPGTRLTVT.